The present T cell receptor (beta chain) was sequenced within a study of blood T cells in healthy people across ages. Notes on the study in general: Higher diversity and more naive CD4+ cells were features of long-lived donors, compared to aged donors.

Sample-barcoded 5' priming and a J-beta primer mix drove a second PCR of roughly 7 to 11 cycles. MiXCR was run by TCRdb on the 5' RACE reads, yielding one entry per CDR3 protein. Of some 710,000 distinct CDR3 sequences listed, more than 35% were seen once; the top ten hold around 18%. Germline CDR1 and CDR2: SGHTA and FQGNSA. There are 12 residues in the CDR3. Trimming took 2 bases from V and 6 from J, leaving 5 bases between them. It was roughly 10 milliliters of peripheral blood that were drawn from each donor. Isolation per sample recovered at least 7 million PBMCs. This clonotype appeared a few times. The antigen is unknown.

The V gene is TRBV7-2, the J gene TRBJ2-1; D remains unclear. Sequencing was done on a sample of blood. The receptor's source is an older man in good health. The CDR3 loop reads CASSLSSNEQFF. Written as DNA, the CDR3 is TGTGCCAGCAGCTTATCTTCCAATGAGCAGTTCTTC.